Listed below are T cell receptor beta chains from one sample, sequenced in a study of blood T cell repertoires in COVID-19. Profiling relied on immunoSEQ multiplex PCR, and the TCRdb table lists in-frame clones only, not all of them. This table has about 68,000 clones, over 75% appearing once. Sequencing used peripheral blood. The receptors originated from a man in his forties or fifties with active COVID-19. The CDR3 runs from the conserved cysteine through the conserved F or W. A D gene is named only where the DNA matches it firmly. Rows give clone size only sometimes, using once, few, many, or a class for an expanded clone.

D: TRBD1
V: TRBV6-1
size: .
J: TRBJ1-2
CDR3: CASSEVGGQGGGYTF
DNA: TGTGCCAGCAGTGAAGTAGGGGGACAGGGAGGAGGCTACACCTTC

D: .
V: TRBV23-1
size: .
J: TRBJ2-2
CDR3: CARSRGTRPGTGELFF
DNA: TGCGCCAGGAGTCGGGGCACCCGCCCGGGCACCGGGGAGCTGTTTTTT

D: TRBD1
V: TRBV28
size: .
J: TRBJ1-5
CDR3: CASSIPGQGAGQPQHF
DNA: TGTGCCAGCAGTATTCCGGGACAGGGGGCCGGTCAGCCCCAGCATTTT

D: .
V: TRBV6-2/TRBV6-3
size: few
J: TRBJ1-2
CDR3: CASSPTGAYGYTF
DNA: TGTGCCAGCAGCCCGACAGGCGCCTATGGCTACACCTTC

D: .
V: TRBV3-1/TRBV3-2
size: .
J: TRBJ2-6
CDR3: CASSQRRDSGANVLTF
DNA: TGTGCCAGCAGCCAGCGACGGGACTCTGGGGCCAACGTCCTGACTTTC

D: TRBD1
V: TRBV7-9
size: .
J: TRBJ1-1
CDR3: CASGTVMNTEAFF
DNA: TGTGCCAGCGGGACAGTCATGAACACTGAAGCTTTCTTT

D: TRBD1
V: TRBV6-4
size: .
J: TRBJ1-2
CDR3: CAARPTGGLGYTF
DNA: TGTGCCGCCCGACCGACAGGGGGTCTTGGCTACACCTTC

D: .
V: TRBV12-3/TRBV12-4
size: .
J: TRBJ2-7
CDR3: CASSRQEAYEQYF
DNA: TGTGCCAGCAGCAGACAGGAAGCCTACGAGCAGTACTTC

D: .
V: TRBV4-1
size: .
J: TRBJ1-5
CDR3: CASSQAPNQPQHF
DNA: TGCGCCAGCAGCCAAGCCCCTAATCAGCCCCAGCATTTT

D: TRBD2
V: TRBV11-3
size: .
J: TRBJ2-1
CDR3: CASSQLGGYNEQFF
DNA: TGTGCCAGCAGCCAGCTGGGGGGGTACAATGAGCAGTTCTTC

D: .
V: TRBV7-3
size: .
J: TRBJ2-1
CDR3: CASSSPSGNEQFF
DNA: TGTGCCAGCAGCTCCCCTTCCGGCAATGAGCAGTTCTTC

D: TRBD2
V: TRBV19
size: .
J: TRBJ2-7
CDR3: CASSLREGGRPYEQYF
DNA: TGTGCCAGTAGTCTCCGGGAGGGGGGGCGCCCCTACGAGCAGTACTTC

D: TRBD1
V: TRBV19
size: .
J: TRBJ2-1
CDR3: CASSNRGSTNEQFF
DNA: TGTGCCAGTAGTAACAGGGGAAGTACGAATGAGCAGTTCTTC

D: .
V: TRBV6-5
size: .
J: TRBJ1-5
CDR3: CASSRDRSQHF
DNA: TGTGCCAGCAGTCGCGACAGGTCTCAGCATTTT

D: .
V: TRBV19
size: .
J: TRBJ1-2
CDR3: CASSIPPYLGGYTF
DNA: TGTGCCAGTAGTATCCCCCCTTATCTAGGAGGCTACACCTTC

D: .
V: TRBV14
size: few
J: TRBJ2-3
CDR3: CASSQDNGYTQYF
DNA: TGTGCCAGCAGCCAAGATAACGGGTATACGCAGTATTTT

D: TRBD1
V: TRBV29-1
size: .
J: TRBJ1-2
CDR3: CSARQGIYGYTF
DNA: TGCAGCGCCCGACAGGGCATCTATGGCTACACCTTC

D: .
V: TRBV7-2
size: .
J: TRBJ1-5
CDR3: CASSTTGGNQPQHF
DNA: TGTGCCAGCAGCACTACGGGGGGCAACCAGCCCCAGCATTTT

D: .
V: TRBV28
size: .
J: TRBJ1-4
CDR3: CASSRVAGEKLFF
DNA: TGTGCCAGCAGCCGGGTCGCTGGGGAAAAACTGTTTTTT

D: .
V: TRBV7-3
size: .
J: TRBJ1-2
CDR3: CASSSTSDTNYGYTF
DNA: TGTGCCAGCAGCTCGACGTCCGACACTAACTATGGCTACACCTTC

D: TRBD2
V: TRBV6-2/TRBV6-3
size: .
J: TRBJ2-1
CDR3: CASSGLAGFDEQFF
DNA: TGTGCCAGCAGCGGACTAGCGGGTTTCGATGAGCAGTTCTTC

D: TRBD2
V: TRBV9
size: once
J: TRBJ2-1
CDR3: CASSGLAGGSNEQFF
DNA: TGTGCCAGCAGCGGACTAGCGGGAGGATCCAATGAGCAGTTCTTC